This TCR beta chain is from a study of technical replicates of blood from several donors. Clones were read by immunoSEQ multiplex PCR, and TCRdb kept only the in-frame ones, dropping some. The sample has over 45,000 clones, more than 85% seen once; the top ten hold under 5%. Germline V lookup: CDR1 LNHDA, CDR2 SQIVND (reference sequence). With 5 bases clipped from V and 1 base from J, the junction kept 4 bases outside the gene matches. The CDR3 covers 14 residues. The receptor was derived from a human donor in good health. Some clones in this sample may be carry-over from other donors' samples. J is TRBJ1-1 and V is TRBV19, with 7 bases aligning to TRBD1. Sample: PBMCs. The CDR3 loop is CASSWTGGNTEAFF. CDR3 in DNA: TGTGCCAGTAGTTGGACAGGAGGGAACACTGAAGCTTTCTTT. The full variable domain, in which reference TRBV19 and TRBJ1-1 provide the parts outside the CDR3, is DGGITQSPKYLFRKEGQNVTLSCEQNLNHDAMYWYRQDPGQGLRLIYYSQIVNDFQKGDIAEGYSVSREKKESFPLTVTSAQKNPTAFYLCASSWTGGNTEAFFGQGTRLTVV.